This entry lists 26 T cell receptor beta chains sequenced from one sample in a study of cytomegalovirus exposure and HLA in healthy donors listed by TCRdb under 2017. Libraries were made using the immunoSEQ multiplex PCR assay. For the multiplex PCR, a mixture combining 60 forward primers for TCR Vbeta segments and 13 reverse primers for TCR Jbeta segments was used. TCRdb re-hosts the immuneACCESS table, in-frame sequences only. Its copies lack some clones; in the studies checked, an unresolved V gene accounts for under half of them, and the cause for the rest is not known. The sample table holds over 150,000 clones, of which around 68% were seen once. 2.1% of the sample lies in the top ten. Sequenced: PBMCs. These receptors were collected from a man younger than 40 in good health and CMV-seronegative.

In its sample, this clone was seen a few times. The chain recombines TRBV7-2 with TRBJ2-3; 7 nucleotides line up with TRBD2. V gave up 5 bases and J gave up 4 bases; unmatched junction bases: 12. CDR1 and CDR2 (germline): SGHTA, FQGNSA. The CDR3 sequence is 16 residues long. The CDR3 here is CASSPSRGGGSDTQYF. CDR3 bases: TGTGCCAGCAGCCCTTCTCGTGGCGGGGGATCAGATACGCAGTATTTT.

The chain has TRBV7-9 and TRBJ2-1; the match to TRBD2 covers 15 bases. Germline CDR1 and CDR2: SEHNR and FQNEAQ (reference sequence). The CDR3 is made up of 14 amino acids. The V gene end was trimmed by 7 bases and the J gene end by 12 bases; junction bases not matched to a gene: 7. The CDR3 reads CASTGTSGGPGQFF. The DNA for the CDR3 is TGTGCCAGCACCGGGACTAGCGGGGGGCCTGGGCAGTTCTTC.

This clone has just a few counts. J is TRBJ2-5 and V is TRBV7-2; D unclear. Germline V lookup: CDR1 SGHTA, CDR2 FQGNSA. Trimming took 3 bases from V and 5 from J, leaving 4 bases between them. The CDR3 totals 11 residues. The CDR3 nucleotides read TGTGCCAGCAGCTTCGCGGAGACCCAGTACTTC. Its protein product is CASSFAETQYF.

The rearrangement joins TRBV7-2 to TRBJ1-2; TRBD1 is a possible D gene (6 bases). Germline V lookup: CDR1 SGHTA, CDR2 FQGNSA. This CDR3 comprises 14 residues. Trimming removed 5 bases at V and 4 bases at J, with 14 bases between. This chain's CDR3 is CASSGRGSGYGYTF. The CDR3 region has the DNA TGTGCCAGCAGCGGCAGGGGTTCGGGCTATGGCTACACCTTC.

This chain joins TRBV5-1 and TRBJ2-1, with D perhaps TRBD1 (6 bases). The CDR3 spans 16 residues. V was pared by 0 bases and J by 0 bases, with 10 bases between. Germline CDR1 is SGHRS and CDR2 is YFSETQ. The chain's CDR3 is CASSLAGQRSYNEQFF. As DNA, the CDR3 is TGCGCCAGCAGCTTGGCCGGACAGCGCTCCTACAATGAGCAGTTCTTC.

The CDR3 coding sequence is TGTGCCACCAGCAGGGAACAGGGGGCTAACTATGGCTACACCTTC. This translates into CATSREQGANYGYTF. V and J are TRBV15 and TRBJ1-2; 8 bases match TRBD1. Germline V gene sequence: CDR1 LNHNV, CDR2 YYDKDF (reference sequence). The CDR3 sequence is 15 residues long. J was trimmed by 0 bases and V by 3 bases; bases with no gene match: 3.

This chain joins TRBV2 and TRBJ2-1; D is uncertain. Trimming left V 6 bases short and J 5 bases short, with 20 bases between. Germline V CDR1 and CDR2: SNHLY, FYNNEI. The CDR3 length is 16 residues. CDR3 DNA sequence: TGTGCCAGCAGCTACCTTCCGGGTCCAAAGCACAATGAGCAGTTCTTC. Its translation is CASSYLPGPKHNEQFF.

CDR3 in amino acids: CASSLSQGNTEAFF. CDR3 DNA: TGTGCCAGCAGTTTAAGCCAGGGGAACACTGAAGCTTTCTTT. The chain has TRBV28 and TRBJ1-1, with D tentatively TRBD1 (5 bases). Between the trimmed V and J ends, which lost 2 bases and 1 base, there was a span of 8 bases. CDR3 length: 14 residues. The germline V gene encodes CDR1 MDHEN and CDR2 SYDVKM.

This chain joins TRBV4-2 and TRBJ2-7, with D possibly TRBD1 on 5 matching bases. The CDR3 has 18 amino acids. V lost 2 bases, J lost 4 bases, and 24 bases lay in between. The germline gives CDR1 LGHNA, CDR2 YNFKEQ. The CDR3 DNA sequence: TGTGCCAGCAGCCAACGGATTTCCAGGGCAGAGAATCTGTACGAGCAGTACTTC. It is translated as CASSQRISRAENLYEQYF.

The chain joins TRBV28 to TRBJ2-7; 12 bases are shared with TRBD2. V lost 3 bases to trimming and J lost 2 bases; unmatched junction nucleotides: 2. The CDR3 contains 15 residues. Germline CDR1 reads MDHEN; CDR2 reads SYDVKM. The CDR3 DNA reads as TGTGCCAGCAGTTTCCCTAGCGGGGGGGCCTACGAGCAGTACTTC. It is translated as CASSFPSGGAYEQYF.

The table lists this clone with a count of one. One end of the junction varies from germline; a read error may be responsible. V and J are TRBV29-1 and TRBJ1-2; TRBD1 is a possible D gene (5 bases). CDR1 SQVTM and CDR2 ANQGSEA come from the germline V gene. The CDR3 length is 12 residues. CDR3 DNA sequence: TGCAGCGTTGACGGTCCGGGCCAGGGCTACCCCTTC. It encodes CSVDGPGQGYPF. Full variable domain (missing parts from reference TRBV29-1 and TRBJ1-2): SAVISQKPSRDICQRGTSLTIQCQVDSQVTMMFWYRQQPGQSLTLIATANQGSEATYESGFVIDKFPISRPNLTFSTLTVSNMSPEDSSIYLCSVDGPGQGYPFGSGTRLTVV.

The chain carries TRBV28 and TRBJ1-5, with TRBD1 identical over 7 bases. The CDR3 spans 15 residues. With V trimmed by 6 bases and J by 6 bases, 11 bases remained unmatched. Germline-derived CDR1 and CDR2 are MDHEN and SYDVKM. CDR3 nucleotides: TGTGCCAGCAGAGGGGGCCAGAGACTTAGTCAGCCCCAGCATTTT. Encoded protein: CASRGGQRLSQPQHF.

This clone was seen a few times. A read error may produce the germline difference seen at one junction end. The rearrangement links TRBV13 to TRBJ1-5; TRBD1 might be the D (6 bases). Germline lookup yields CDR1 PRHDT and CDR2 FYEKMQ (reference sequence). This CDR3 comprises 14 residues. The CDR3 loop is CASSLQGSNQPQNF. The CDR3, as DNA: TGTGCCAGCAGTCTACAGGGAAGCAATCAGCCCCAGAATTTT.

The rearrangement joins TRBV19 to TRBJ1-5, with 7 positions matching TRBD1. The V and J ends lost 6 bases and 0 bases, in that order; junction bases with no gene match: 14. The CDR3 runs to 18 residues. The V gene's germline CDR1 is LNHDA and CDR2 SQIVND (reference sequence). Here the CDR3 DNA reads TGTGCCAGTAGGGACGTAATCGGACAGGTCAATAGCAATCAGCCCCAGCATTTT. Its translation is CASRDVIGQVNSNQPQHF.

This clone was seen more than once but under ten times. The chain uses TRBV4-2 and TRBJ2-7; TRBD1 might be the D (6 bases). The CDR3 contains 13 residues. The V gene lost 4 bases and the J gene lost 2 bases, with 9 bases spanning the gap. Germline CDR1 LGHNA, CDR2 YNFKEQ. The CDR3 loop reads CASSPGQTYEQYF. As DNA, the CDR3 is TGTGCCAGCAGCCCCGGACAGACCTACGAGCAGTACTTC.

The chain recombines TRBV19 with TRBJ1-5, with TRBD1 as a possible D gene (5 bases). This CDR3 region has 14 residues. CDR1 LNHDA and CDR2 SQIVND come from the germline V gene (reference sequence). The germline V and J ends were trimmed by 3 bases and 5 bases, with 11 bases remaining between them. CDR3 amino acids: CASSIAKGYQPQHF. CDR3 bases: TGTGCCAGTAGTATTGCTAAGGGGTATCAGCCCCAGCATTTT. The full variable domain, completed using reference TRBV19 and TRBJ1-5, is DGGITQSPKYLFRKEGQNVTLSCEQNLNHDAMYWYRQDPGQGLRLIYYSQIVNDFQKGDIAEGYSVSREKKESFPLTVTSAQKNPTAFYLCASSIAKGYQPQHFGDGTRLSIL.

This chain joins TRBV6-1 and TRBJ2-7, with D tentatively TRBD1 (5 bases). The CDR3 is made up of 15 amino acids. Trimming removed 6 bases from V and 3 bases from J, with 18 bases in between. Germline CDR1 is MNHNS and CDR2 is SASEGT. The CDR3 region has the DNA TGTGCCAGCAGACTTAGGACAATGTCGAGCTACGAGCAGTACTTC. Translating it yields CASRLRTMSSYEQYF.

The chain combines TRBV2 with TRBJ2-3; 10 positions match TRBD1. The germline V gene has CDR1 SNHLY and CDR2 FYNNEI. The V and J ends lost 10 bases and 4 bases, in that order; junction bases with no gene match: 8. The CDR3 length is 14 residues. The CDR3 nucleotides are TGTGCCACCGAACCGGGACAGGGGCCAGATACGCAGTATTTT. Amino acid sequence: CATEPGQGPDTQYF.

There are a few counts of this clone. V gene TRBV2 combines with J gene TRBJ2-1; weak D call: TRBD2 (6 bases). The CDR3 has 14 residues. Trimming shortened V by 7 bases and J by 5 bases, and 15 bases separated the two germline ends. The germline V gene has CDR1 SNHLY and CDR2 FYNNEI. The CDR3 loop is CASNLASFDNEQFF. The CDR3 nucleotides read TGTGCCAGCAACCTAGCGAGTTTCGACAATGAGCAGTTCTTC.

A remark on this clone: The identical CDR3 is also encoded by other nucleotide sequences in the sample. The chain has TRBV5-4 and TRBJ1-4; 7 nucleotides agree with TRBD1. J was trimmed by 7 bases and V by 1 base; bases with no gene match: 13. The CDR3 loop spans 17 amino acids. CDR1 is SGHNT and CDR2 is YYREEE in the germline V gene (reference sequence). CDR3 amino acids: CASSLRSSRGLGEKLFF. In DNA, the CDR3 is TGTGCCAGCAGCTTGAGGTCCTCCAGGGGGTTGGGTGAAAAACTGTTTTTT.

The chain couples TRBV30 to TRBJ2-7; D is unresolved. CDR1 GTSNPN and CDR2 SVGIG come from the germline V gene (reference sequence). V was shortened by 0 bases and J by 3 bases, with 6 bases between the two germline ends. The CDR3 extends over 12 amino acids. The CDR3: CAWSVQSYEQYF. The CDR3 DNA reads TGTGCCTGGAGTGTACAAAGCTACGAGCAGTACTTC.

This chain joins TRBV5-1 and TRBJ2-1; a weak D match, TRBD1 (5 bases). Deletions cut 0 bases from V and 10 bases from J, with 8 bases between. CDR3 length: 12 residues. CDR1 and CDR2 (germline): SGHRS, YFSETQ. CDR3 amino acids: CASSLGGLEQFF. The CDR3 nucleotides read TGCGCCAGCAGCTTGGGGGGCCTAGAGCAGTTCTTC. The full variable domain, rest sourced from reference TRBV5-1 and TRBJ2-1, is KAGVTQTPRYLIKTRGQQVTLSCSPISGHRSVSWYQQTPGQGLQFLFEYFSETQRNKGNFPGRFSGRQFSNSRSEMNVSTLELGDSALYLCASSLGGLEQFFGPGTRLTVL.

This clone was detected once. The V gene is TRBV29-1, the J gene TRBJ2-3, with 7 bases fitting TRBD2. The CDR3 is made up of 13 amino acids. The ends lost 0 bases at V and 8 bases at J; junction bases unmatched: 5. Looked up from germline, CDR1 is SQVTM and CDR2 is ANQGSEA. The CDR3 reads CSVEDGGEGTQYF. As DNA, the CDR3 is TGCAGCGTTGAAGATGGGGGGGAGGGTACGCAGTATTTT.

V and J are TRBV4-3 and TRBJ2-7; D unclear. The CDR3 sequence is 13 residues long. Trimming removed 0 bases from V and 4 bases from J, with 7 bases in between. Per the germline V gene, CDR1 is LGHNA and CDR2 is YSLEER. CDR3 protein: CASSQDSNYEQYF. CDR3 nucleotides: TGCGCCAGCAGCCAAGACTCTAATTACGAGCAGTACTTC.

Turning to this clone: Other DNA sequences in this specimen translate into the identical CDR3. The V call is TRBV5-1, the J call TRBJ1-1, with a weak D call TRBD1 (5 bases). Trimming removed 4 bases from V and 2 bases from J, with 12 bases in between. This CDR3 region has 14 residues. The germline gives CDR1 SGHRS, CDR2 YFSETQ. In DNA form, the CDR3 reads TGCGCCAGCAGCCTGCAGGGCACTAACACTGAAGCTTTCTTT. Translation: CASSLQGTNTEAFF.

This clone was counted a few times. This sequence joins TRBV6-1 and TRBJ2-3, with 13 bases aligning to TRBD2. The CDR3 has 14 residues. Germline values: CDR1 MNHNS, CDR2 SASEGT. The junction had 2 bases not matched to a gene; V was cut back by 4 bases and J by 7 bases. CDR3 in amino acids: CASSVTSGGNTQYF. In DNA, the CDR3 is TGTGCCAGCAGTGTGACTAGCGGGGGGAATACGCAGTATTTT.